This is a list of T cell receptor beta chains from one sample in a study of PD-1 blockade in classical Hodgkin lymphoma. Using immunoSEQ multiplex PCR, the repertoire was profiled, and TCRdb retains in-frame clones only, with some absent. The table shows 5,000 or so clones, with over 65% occurring only once. Sequenced material: CD8+ T cells from blood, taken at baseline. Receptors were obtained from a human donor with classical Hodgkin lymphoma. CDR3s include the opening cysteine and the closing phenylalanine or tryptophan. The D gene is left open where the match is weak. The size entry is marked missing in some rows and otherwise reads once, few, many or a size class.

v_gene: TRBV4-3; j_gene: TRBJ2-7; abundance: -; d_gene: TRBD1; CDR3aa: CASSQDSGTGGEQYF; CDR3nt: TGCGCCAGCAGCCAAGATAGCGGGACAGGGGGCGAGCAGTACTTC
v_gene: TRBV11-2; j_gene: TRBJ2-2; abundance: -; d_gene: -; CDR3aa: CASSLIPGAVGELFF; CDR3nt: TGTGCCAGCAGCTTAATACCAGGGGCGGTCGGGGAGCTGTTTTTT
v_gene: TRBV2; j_gene: TRBJ1-5; abundance: -; d_gene: -; CDR3aa: CASSLIGGERQPQHF; CDR3nt: TGTGCCAGCAGCCTAATAGGGGGAGAAAGGCAGCCCCAGCATTTT
v_gene: TRBV2; j_gene: TRBJ2-2; abundance: -; d_gene: -; CDR3aa: CATWTLPGELFF; CDR3nt: TGTGCCACCTGGACATTACCCGGGGAGCTGTTTTTT
v_gene: TRBV21-1; j_gene: TRBJ2-7; abundance: once; d_gene: -; CDR3aa: CASATGDPSSYEQYF; CDR3nt: TGTGCCAGCGCCACAGGGGACCCTAGCTCCTACGAGCAGTACTTC
v_gene: TRBV6-6; j_gene: TRBJ2-1; abundance: -; d_gene: -; CDR3aa: CASTHVGFDEQFF; CDR3nt: TGTGCCAGCACTCACGTAGGGTTCGATGAGCAGTTCTTC
v_gene: TRBV27; j_gene: TRBJ1-2; abundance: -; d_gene: -; CDR3aa: CASSLLGGSLDGYTF; CDR3nt: TGTGCCAGCAGTTTATTAGGGGGGAGTCTGGATGGCTACACCTTC
v_gene: TRBV6-5; j_gene: TRBJ1-4; abundance: once; d_gene: -; CDR3aa: CASSYSWAGANEKLFF; CDR3nt: TGTGCCAGCAGTTACAGCTGGGCAGGGGCTAATGAAAAACTGTTTTTT
v_gene: TRBV7-6; j_gene: TRBJ2-1; abundance: -; d_gene: TRBD1; CDR3aa: CASSPDRGQLNEQFF; CDR3nt: TGTGCCAGCAGCCCTGACAGGGGGCAGTTGAATGAGCAGTTCTTC
v_gene: TRBV29-1; j_gene: TRBJ1-2; abundance: -; d_gene: TRBD1; CDR3aa: CSVEGTGRGLDGYTF; CDR3nt: TGCAGCGTTGAAGGGACAGGGAGGGGGTTGGATGGCTACACCTTC
v_gene: TRBV11-2; j_gene: TRBJ2-1; abundance: -; d_gene: TRBD2; CDR3aa: CASSLRVVSGGVMDEQFF; CDR3nt: TGTGCCAGCAGCTTAAGGGTTGTGAGCGGGGGCGTTATGGATGAGCAGTTCTTC
v_gene: TRBV9; j_gene: TRBJ2-7; abundance: -; d_gene: TRBD2; CDR3aa: CASSVGGGLTYEQYF; CDR3nt: TGTGCCAGCAGCGTAGGCGGGGGGCTGACCTACGAGCAGTACTTC
v_gene: TRBV4-3; j_gene: TRBJ1-1; abundance: -; d_gene: -; CDR3aa: CASSQSVRGGAEAFF; CDR3nt: TGCGCCAGCAGCCAATCAGTTAGGGGAGGGGCTGAAGCTTTCTTT
v_gene: TRBV19; j_gene: TRBJ1-2; abundance: -; d_gene: -; CDR3aa: CASTPGDNYGYTF; CDR3nt: TGTGCCAGCACCCCCGGTGATAACTATGGCTACACCTTC
v_gene: TRBV11-2; j_gene: TRBJ2-1; abundance: -; d_gene: TRBD2; CDR3aa: CASSLSGGRDNEQFF; CDR3nt: TGTGCCAGCAGCCTTAGCGGGGGCCGTGACAATGAGCAGTTCTTC
v_gene: TRBV28; j_gene: TRBJ1-5; abundance: once; d_gene: -; CDR3aa: CASSFRDSNQPQHF; CDR3nt: TGTGCCAGCAGTTTCAGGGATAGCAATCAGCCCCAGCATTTT
v_gene: TRBV4-3; j_gene: TRBJ1-4; abundance: -; d_gene: TRBD1; CDR3aa: CASSQGTGPGEKLFF; CDR3nt: TGCGCCAGCAGCCAAGGGACAGGGCCCGGGGAAAAACTGTTTTTT
v_gene: TRBV28; j_gene: TRBJ2-7; abundance: -; d_gene: -; CDR3aa: CASSLIRDGFVEQYF; CDR3nt: TGTGCCAGCAGTCTTATCCGGGACGGGTTTGTCGAGCAGTACTTC